What follows describes a single T cell receptor beta chain. The antigen this receptor binds is unknown. Sequence at one end of the junction differs from germline and may be a read error. This record comes from a study of beta chain features in type 1 diabetes (dated by TCRdb to between 2018 and 2020). About the study as a whole: Mean age, gender distribution, total cell number and subset yield were not different between patients and healthy donors. The study compared the TCRB repertoires of sorted circulating CD4+ T cell subsets in recently diagnosed type 1 diabetes patients with those in matched healthy donors. Whereas all 28 donors provided naive and central memory subsets, regulatory and stem cell-like memory subsets were isolated from just 8 patients and roughly 8 healthy donors. A total of roughly 100 million sorted cells were examined across all samples, and RNA yield correlated strongly with the number of cells per subset.

Each donor gave one peripheral blood draw, averaging approximately 0.12 L, which was collected into heparinised tubes. Naive, central memory, regulatory and stem cell-like memory CD4+ T cells were sorted on a BD FACSAria II using a panel including CD45RO, CCR7, CD25, CD127, CD95 and CD27. All sorted populations exceeded 95% purity. PBMCs were isolated right away by Lymphoprep density gradient centrifugation and were stained directly, without culture. Samples were stained and sorted in pairs, with one healthy donor and one patient per experiment, so that batch effects were minimized. For CDR1 and CDR2, the germline V gene lists SGHTA and FQGNSA. The CDR3 covers 13 residues, taking in both the cysteine and the phenylalanine. The CDR3 DNA has 39 bases and is translated from base 1. All of the isolated RNA was reverse transcribed with the High Capacity cDNA Reverse Transcription Kit, so expressed TCRB transcripts were sequenced. Deep immunoSEQ sequencing was performed on naive, central memory and regulatory T cell samples, with an average of about 4 million total reads per sample. Sorted cells were lysed in RLT buffer, and RNA was extracted using DNase-treated RNeasy Micro or Mini kits according to cell number. To prevent cross-contamination, every cell subset was processed on its own, while patient and healthy donor samples were processed together. Using the immunoSEQ multiplex PCR, TCRB sequences were amplified from cDNA into 87-bp fragments spanning the CDR3 region. Sequencing of the amplicons was performed on the Illumina HiSeq platform. The study's own analysis went as follows. Synthetic template baselines were used to correct PCR bias computationally, reads within Hamming distance 2 were collapsed, and singletons that could not be merged were discarded. Reads were aligned to IMGT to assign V, D and J genes, CDR3 length, and insertions or deletions at six rearrangement sites. Within each subset, clonotype counts were normalized to sorted cell number, after which true diversity and Gini coefficients were computed with the tcR R package. The overlap coefficient, calculated on TCRB nucleotide sequences, was used to measure repertoire sharing. As a proxy for the pre-selection repertoire, out-of-frame TCRB sequences from naive cells were analyzed. Imported from immuneACCESS, the table was reduced by TCRdb to in-frame sequences with V and J called. These copies leave out some clones; in studies compared against another copy, an unresolved V gene accounts for under half, and the cause of the remainder is not known. V, J and clone size are those of that table, while D and trimming were read from the DNA. A total of over 350,000 clones appear in this sample, more than 12% of them only once. The ten top clones hold approximately 0.019% of the sample.

What the authors observed across the whole study: PCR might favor shorter templates, but patient and control samples were amplified and corrected together, so any skew would affect both groups equally. Type 1 diabetes patients showed a moderate but significant shortening of TCRB CDR3 length in all four CD4+ subsets. Naive, central memory and regulatory TCRB repertoires appeared to be more similar among patients than among healthy donors. Because small numbers of individuals were included in the HLA sub-analyses, any influence of HLA type on TCRB rearrangement was left unresolved. Patients with type 1 diabetes made fewer insertions and deleted more nucleotides at VDJ recombination sites, implying thymic rearrangement abnormalities. Because cDNA rather than genomic DNA was sequenced, highly expressing activated cells could have been over-represented, although no difference in activation and CD3 levels was found between groups.

The rearranged chain carries TRBV7-2 and TRBJ1-5; no D gene is confidently identified. This receptor was taken from a woman aged 18 to 35 in good health. Input material: naive CD4+ T cells from blood. The intended sense of this specimen's cell subset or site label: true naive CD4+ T cells. The CDR3 protein: CASSSSSSQPQHF. The DNA sequence is given as TGTGCCAGCAGCTCCAGTAGCAGTCAGCCCCAGCATTTT.